Shown below are 20 T cell receptor beta chains from a single sample sequenced in a study of shared clonotypes between healthy human individuals. Assay used: immunoSEQ multiplex PCR; TCRdb lists only in-frame clones, some missing. The sample holds nearly 750,000 clones; roughly 72% are singletons and the top ten take under 2%. The sample consisted of memory CD4+ T cells sorted from blood. Subset reported: CD45RA-negative fraction. These receptor sequences come from a woman aged 25 to 39 in good health.

The chain combines TRBV4-2 with TRBJ2-5, with D perhaps being TRBD1 or TRBD2 (5 bases each). Germline assignment: CDR1 LGHNA and CDR2 YNFKEQ. The CDR3 length is 14 residues. The V gene lost 5 bases and the J gene lost 4 bases, with 14 bases spanning the gap. The CDR3 sequence is CASSLGPGGETQYF. The CDR3 DNA reads as TGTGCCAGCAGCTTGGGACCCGGAGGAGAGACCCAGTACTTC.

The rearrangement joins TRBV11-2 to TRBJ2-2; D unclear. CDR1 is SGHAT and CDR2 is FQNNGV in the germline V gene. CDR3 size: 16 residues. The V gene lost 3 bases and the J gene lost 0 bases, with 11 bases spanning the gap. The CDR3 sequence: CASSFSRWANTGELFF. DNA of the CDR3: TGTGCCAGCAGCTTTTCCCGGTGGGCGAACACCGGGGAGCTGTTTTTT.

CDR3 sequence (DNA): TGCGCCAGCAGCCAAGAAGGGACAACCGCCGGGACCCACGACGTAGAAAAACTGTTTTTT. Translating gives CASSQEGTTAGTHDVEKLFF. This chain joins TRBV4-1 and TRBJ1-4, with a weak D call TRBD1 (6 bases). CDR1 is MGHRA, CDR2 YSYEKL, per germline. This CDR3 region has 20 residues. Trimming shortened V by 0 bases and J by 8 bases, and 28 bases separated the two germline ends.

The rearrangement joins TRBV5-6 to TRBJ2-7, with D uncertain. The CDR3 is 13 amino acids. Germline V CDR1 and CDR2: SGHDT, YYEEEE. With 2 bases removed from V and 5 bases from J, the gap between germline ends came to 11 bases. CDR3 in amino acids: CASSFGRNDEQYF. CDR3 nucleotide sequence: TGTGCCAGCAGCTTTGGCAGAAACGACGAGCAGTACTTC.

This chain uses TRBV28 with TRBJ1-2; 8 bases line up with TRBD1. Germline V CDR1 and CDR2: MDHEN, SYDVKM. This CDR3 spans 15 amino acids. V lost 6 bases, J lost 1 base, and 7 bases stayed unmatched. DNA for the CDR3: TGTGCCAGCAGCCCACCCGACAGGGGTAACTATGGCTACACCTTC. Protein product: CASSPPDRGNYGYTF.

This clone was seen a handful of times. This chain connects TRBV6-1 to TRBJ2-5, with 10 bases identical to TRBD2. Trimming at V came to 7 bases and at J to 5 bases, leaving 10 bases not matched to a gene. CDR1 and CDR2 (germline): MNHNS, SASEGT. The CDR3 has 15 amino acids. The CDR3 DNA sequence: TGTGCCAGCACCGGAGAGCGGGAGGGTTGGGAGACCCAGTACTTC. As protein: CASTGEREGWETQYF.

This clone has ten or more counts. The chain carries TRBV5-1 and TRBJ1-4, with 9 bases fitting TRBD1. CDR1 and CDR2 from the germline V gene are SGHRS and YFSETQ. The V segment lost 2 bases and the J segment 7 bases; nucleotides outside the gene matches: 3. CDR3 size: 14 residues. Here the CDR3 DNA reads TGCGCCAGCAGCTTTCGACAGGGGGGTGAAAAACTGTTTTTT. This sequence encodes CASSFRQGGEKLFF.

This clone was counted a few times. Other DNA variants within this sample encode the same CDR3. This sequence joins TRBV28 and TRBJ1-2, with 7 positions matching TRBD1. The CDR3 sequence is 15 residues long. Per the germline V gene, CDR1 is MDHEN and CDR2 is SYDVKM. The V gene end was trimmed by 2 bases and the J gene end by 2 bases; junction bases not matched to a gene: 5. The CDR3 DNA follows: TGTGCCAGCAGTTTAGGAAGGGGGCGCAACTATGGCTACACCTTC. It yields the protein CASSLGRGRNYGYTF.

Many counts were recorded for this clone. This chain uses TRBV28 with TRBJ2-2, with 9 nucleotides matching TRBD2. The CDR3 is 15 amino acids. The V gene end was trimmed by 6 bases and the J gene end by 2 bases; junction bases not matched to a gene: 4. Germline V gene lookup returns CDR1 MDHEN and CDR2 SYDVKM. CDR3 DNA sequence: TGTGCCAGCAGAATGACTAGCGGAAACACCGGGGAGCTGTTTTTT. Encoded protein: CASRMTSGNTGELFF. The full variable domain, in which reference TRBV28 and TRBJ2-2 provide the parts outside the CDR3, is DVKVTQSSRYLVKRTGEKVFLECVQDMDHENMFWYRQDPGLGLRLIYFSYDVKMKEKGDIPEGYSVSREKKERFSLILESASTNQTSMYLCASRMTSGNTGELFFGEGSRLTVL.

This clone came up a few times. The chain links TRBV7-6 to TRBJ2-7, with TRBD2 identical over 13 bases. V lost 8 bases, J lost 7 bases, and 11 bases stayed unmatched. The CDR3 length is 15 residues. From germline, CDR1 is SGHVS and CDR2 FNYEAQ. Here the CDR3 reads CASQQTSGRAREQYF. The CDR3 nucleotides read TGTGCCAGCCAACAAACTAGCGGGAGGGCCCGAGAGCAGTACTTC.

This chain joins TRBV11-2 and TRBJ1-2, with TRBD1 identical over 9 bases. The CDR3 runs 14 residues. Germline CDR1 is SGHAT and CDR2 is FQNNGV. J gave up 8 bases and V 5 bases, and 9 bases lay outside the gene matches. The CDR3 nucleotides are TGTGCCAGCAGCAAGGCCGGGACAGGGTACGGCTACACCTTC. This codes for CASSKAGTGYGYTF.

About this clone: A read error is possible here, since a much larger clone lies one base away. CDR3 bases: TGTGCCAGCAGTTTTGCGGGAGTCCAAGAGACCCAGTACTTC. As protein: CASSFAGVQETQYF. The chain carries TRBV27 and TRBJ2-5, with 7 bases aligning to TRBD2. CDR3 length equals 14 residues. V trimming: 3 bases; J trimming: 1 base; junction bases outside the gene matches: 2. Germline values: CDR1 MNHEY, CDR2 SMNVEV (reference sequence).

The chain joins TRBV19 to TRBJ2-7, with a weak D call TRBD2 (5 bases). V was pared by 4 bases and J by 4 bases, with 5 bases between. The CDR3 totals 11 residues. CDR1 and CDR2 from the germline V gene are LNHDA and SQIVND (reference sequence). The CDR3 spells CASSREYEQYF. The CDR3 nucleotides read TGTGCCAGTAGTAGGGAGTACGAGCAGTACTTC.

The rearrangement uses TRBV19 and TRBJ2-7, with TRBD1 identical over 9 bases. Germline CDR1 reads LNHDA; CDR2 reads SQIVND (reference sequence). The CDR3 spans 15 residues. V lost 2 bases and J lost 4; bases outside the gene matches: 6. CDR3 sequence: CASSILGQGLYEQYF. CDR3 bases: TGTGCCAGTAGTATATTGGGACAGGGTTTATACGAGCAGTACTTC.

This chain uses TRBV7-2 with TRBJ1-2, with TRBD1 matching 7 bases. CDR1 is SGHTA and CDR2 is FQGNSA in the germline V gene. The CDR3 sequence is 15 residues long. Trimming cost V 4 bases and J 8 bases; bases outside gene matches: 13. Here the CDR3 reads CASSSSPGQAKGYTF. The CDR3 DNA reads as TGTGCCAGCAGCTCCTCTCCAGGACAGGCGAAGGGCTACACCTTC.

The V gene is TRBV13, the J gene TRBJ2-3, with 10 bases that match TRBD2. The V and J ends lost 4 bases and 2 bases, in that order; junction bases with no gene match: 9. The CDR3 contains 17 residues. Germline V CDR1 and CDR2: PRHDT, FYEKMQ (reference sequence). The CDR3 DNA follows: TGTGCCAGCAGCTCCGCGTTACTAGCGGGACTCACAGATACGCAGTATTTT. It specifies CASSSALLAGLTDTQYF.

V and J are TRBV5-1 and TRBJ2-3; D perhaps matches TRBD1 (6 bases). This CDR3 has 14 residues. Germline lookup yields CDR1 SGHRS and CDR2 YFSETQ. V dropped 6 bases and J dropped 8 bases, with 19 bases sitting between them. The CDR3 reads CASTLDSYSSTQYF. The CDR3 DNA is TGCGCCAGCACTTTGGACAGTTACAGCTCTACGCAGTATTTT.

The CDR3 coding sequence is TGTGCCAGCAGTTACTCGCGAACTACTAGCACAGATACGCAGTATTTT. This encodes CASSYSRTTSTDTQYF. The rearrangement joins TRBV6-5 to TRBJ2-3; D not resolved. V was trimmed by 0 bases and J by 0 bases, leaving 10 bases between them. Germline V CDR1 and CDR2: MNHEY, SVGAGI. This CDR3 is 16 amino acids long.

This chain uses TRBV19 with TRBJ2-2, with 13 bases that match TRBD2. The CDR3 loop spans 20 amino acids. J was trimmed by 3 bases and V by 7 bases; bases with no gene match: 17. Per germline, CDR1 LNHDA and CDR2 SQIVND (reference sequence). The CDR3 reads CASISQALAGGPAHTGELFF. CDR3 DNA: TGTGCCAGTATATCACAAGCACTAGCGGGAGGGCCGGCGCACACCGGGGAGCTGTTTTTT.

The CDR3 reads CASSPGLEDTQYF. The CDR3 DNA follows: TGTGCCAGCTCACCAGGGTTGGAGGATACGCAGTATTTT. This sequence joins TRBV18 and TRBJ2-3; D uncertain. The length of the CDR3 is 13 residues. The germline CDR1 and CDR2 sequences are KGHSH and LQKENI. Trimming shortened V by 2 bases and J by 6 bases, and 9 bases separated the two germline ends.